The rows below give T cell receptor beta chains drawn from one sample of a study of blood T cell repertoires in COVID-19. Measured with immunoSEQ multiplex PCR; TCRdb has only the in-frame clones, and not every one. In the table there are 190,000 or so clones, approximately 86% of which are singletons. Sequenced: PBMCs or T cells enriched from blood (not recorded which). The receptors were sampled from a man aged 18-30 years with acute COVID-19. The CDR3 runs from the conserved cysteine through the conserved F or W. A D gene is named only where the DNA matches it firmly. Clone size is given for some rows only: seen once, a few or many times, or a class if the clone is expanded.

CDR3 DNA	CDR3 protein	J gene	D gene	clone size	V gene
TGTGCCAGCAGCCAGGGCATTGGGGCGGACGAGCAGTACTTC	CASSQGIGADEQYF	TRBJ2-7	.	.	TRBV4-2
TGCGCCAGCAGTCAATTGGTGGACTTACGTCTCTACAATGAGCAGTTCTTC	CASSQLVDLRLYNEQFF	TRBJ2-1	.	.	TRBV23-1
TGTGCCAGCAGCCTAGCAGGGGCCGACACCGGGGAGCTGTTTTTT	CASSLAGADTGELFF	TRBJ2-2	.	.	TRBV7-9
TGTGCCAGCAGTTTTGGACAGCTCGAAGCTTTCTTT	CASSFGQLEAFF	TRBJ1-1	.	.	TRBV28
TGTGCCAGCAACCCGTGGGGCGGACAGGGATCCTACAATGAGCAGTTCTTC	CASNPWGGQGSYNEQFF	TRBJ2-1	TRBD1	once	TRBV28
TGTGCCAGTAGGGGCCCCGGCACAGATACGCAGTATTTT	CASRGPGTDTQYF	TRBJ2-3	.	once	TRBV19
TGTGCCAGCAGTTTATACTCTTGGTTCACTGAAGCTTTCTTT	CASSLYSWFTEAFF	TRBJ1-1	.	once	TRBV28
TGCAGTGTCAGTTATCACACCTTC	CSVSYHTF	TRBJ1-2	.	once	TRBV20-1
TGTGCCTGGAGACAATCGATAGCCAAAAACATTCAGTACTTC	CAWRQSIAKNIQYF	TRBJ2-4	.	.	TRBV30
TGTGCCAGCAGCGCAGCCGGGACTAACAATGAGCAGTTCTTC	CASSAAGTNNEQFF	TRBJ2-1	TRBD2	.	TRBV7-9
TGTGCCAGCAGTTTAGAACAGAGCTACGAGCAGTACTTC	CASSLEQSYEQYF	TRBJ2-7	.	.	TRBV28
TGTGCCAGCACCCCACTGTTTCAAGAGTACGGTGAGACCCAGTACTTC	CASTPLFQEYGETQYF	TRBJ2-5	.	.	TRBV28
TGTGCCAGCTCGGGGGGTGGTGACACTGAAGCTTTCTTT	CASSGGGDTEAFF	TRBJ1-1	.	.	TRBV18
TGTGCCAGCATTCTAGCGGGAGCAACTGGGGAGCTGTTTTTT	CASILAGATGELFF	TRBJ2-2	TRBD2	.	TRBV6-5
TGTGCCAGCAGACATGACAGGGAAAATTCCTACGAGCAGTACTTC	CASRHDRENSYEQYF	TRBJ2-7	TRBD1	.	TRBV28
TGTGCCAGCTCACCAGTTGTAAGCGGAGCAGAGACCCAGTACTTC	CASSPVVSGAETQYF	TRBJ2-5	.	.	TRBV18
TGTGCCACCAGTGACCCTAGCGGGAGTGACACCGGGGAGCTGTTTTTT	CATSDPSGSDTGELFF	TRBJ2-2	TRBD2	once	TRBV24-1
TGTGCCAGCAGCTTAGAGGGGCTTTTCGATTCACCCCTCCACTTT	CASSLEGLFDSPLHF	TRBJ1-6	.	.	TRBV7-2
TGTGCCAGCAGTGAAAGGATGGACAAGACCCAGTACTTC	CASSERMDKTQYF	TRBJ2-5	.	.	TRBV2
TGCGCCAGCAGCCAAACTAGCGGGATCTCCTACGAGCAGTACTTC	CASSQTSGISYEQYF	TRBJ2-7	TRBD2	.	TRBV4-1
TGTGCCAGCAGTGACAGGGGATCCTCCTGGGAGCAGTACTTC	CASSDRGSSWEQYF	TRBJ2-7	.	.	TRBV2
TGTGCCAGCAGCGTATCGGGACAGGGGTCCTATAATTCACCCCTCCACTTT	CASSVSGQGSYNSPLHF	TRBJ1-6	TRBD1	.	TRBV9
TGTGCCAGCAGTGAATGGCGGCCAGCCTCCCTCTCCCACGAGCAGTACTTC	CASSEWRPASLSHEQYF	TRBJ2-7	.	few	TRBV25-1
TGTGCCAGCAGTTTAACGGGGGGCACACACTATGGCTACACCTTC	CASSLTGGTHYGYTF	TRBJ1-2	.	.	TRBV28
TGTGCCAGCAGCTTAGGCGTCGGCGGGGGAACCTACGAGCAGTACTTC	CASSLGVGGGTYEQYF	TRBJ2-7	TRBD2	.	TRBV11-3
TGTGCCAGCAGCCCTCTCGGCATAGCCAACACTGAAGCTTTCTTT	CASSPLGIANTEAFF	TRBJ1-1	.	.	TRBV11-2
TGTGCCAGCAGTGACCCGGGACAGGGGGCAAGTGAAGCTTTCTTT	CASSDPGQGASEAFF	TRBJ1-1	TRBD1	.	TRBV25-1
TGTGCCAGCAGCTTAGCGGAAGGACAGGTCGATACGCAGTATTTT	CASSLAEGQVDTQYF	TRBJ2-3	TRBD1	.	TRBV11-1
TGTGCCTGGAGGAGGACTTATGGGAGCTACACCTTC	CAWRRTYGSYTF	TRBJ1-2	.	.	TRBV30
TGTGCCAGCAGCCCCCGACTAGCGGGAGGGCCTGTAAGGTCCTACAATGAGCAGTTCTTC	CASSPRLAGGPVRSYNEQFF	TRBJ2-1	TRBD2	.	TRBV11-3
TGTGCCAGCAGTTTTCGACTAGCGGGTCCCCGCGCGTACGAGCAGTACTTC	CASSFRLAGPRAYEQYF	TRBJ2-7	TRBD2	.	TRBV6-2/TRBV6-3
TGTGCCAGCAGCTTACAACTAGCTGGCCGGGATGAGCAGTTCTTC	CASSLQLAGRDEQFF	TRBJ2-1	.	few	TRBV11-3
TGTGCCAGCAGCTTAGAGTTGGGACAGGACACAGATACGCAGTATTTT	CASSLELGQDTDTQYF	TRBJ2-3	TRBD1	.	TRBV7-2
TGTGCCAGCAGCTCAACGCCGGATTCGGGAGAGACCCAGTACTTC	CASSSTPDSGETQYF	TRBJ2-5	.	.	TRBV6-2/TRBV6-3
TGTGCCAGCAGTTTAACTTTAGCGGAGACGGAAGGGCAGTACTTC	CASSLTLAETEGQYF	TRBJ2-7	.	.	TRBV28
TGCAGTGCTAGTCCCACTAGCGCAGCCTACGAGCAGTACTTC	CSASPTSAAYEQYF	TRBJ2-7	TRBD2	.	TRBV20-1
TGCGCCAGCAGTGAGTCGATATTGAGGGACACCTATGGCTACACCTTC	CASSESILRDTYGYTF	TRBJ1-2	.	few	TRBV10-1
TGTGCCAGTAGTATGACGGGCTCCTATAATTCACCCCTCCACTTT	CASSMTGSYNSPLHF	TRBJ1-6	.	.	TRBV19
TGTGCCAGCAGCTTCACTAGCGGGAATCGGGATGAGCAGTTCTTC	CASSFTSGNRDEQFF	TRBJ2-1	TRBD2	.	TRBV11-2
TGTGCCAGCAGCTTCGAGAGAACTGAAGCTTTCTTT	CASSFERTEAFF	TRBJ1-1	.	.	TRBV7-9